Given below is one TCR beta chain in context. Its antigen remains unidentified. This sample stems from a study of identical twins. TCRdb used MiXCR to reprocess the 5' RACE reads, holding one entry per CDR3 protein. This table holds about 890,000 distinct CDR3 sequences, over 9% found once. The V and J ends lost 4 bases and 2 bases respectively, with 13 bases between them. The CDR3 totals 15 residues. Study-level findings and limits: Rather than following the same donors, the conclusions depended on cross-sectional statistical analysis. The models systematically underestimated how much out-of-frame TCR alpha was shared in monozygotic twins.

The same sample was also used in a study of yellow fever vaccine responses in identical twins. That work contributes: Among the twins, the vaccine T cell response reportedly seemed partly convergent and partly personalized.

Sequencing was performed on PBMCs. The receptor was isolated from a woman between 18 and 30 years old in good health. The chain uses TRBV12-3 or TRBV12-4 and TRBJ2-3, with D perhaps matching TRBD1 (6 bases). Written as DNA, the CDR3 is TGTGCCAGCAGTTCCCCCGGACAGTTCACAGATACGCAGTATTTT. It is translated as CASSSPGQFTDTQYF.